Reported below is one TCR beta chain. As yet, its antigen is unknown. This sample is part of a study of T cells in women clearing cervical HPV infection. Study overall: With HLA typing for only a few women, HLA confounding remains possible.

Study-wide points: Cases and controls were distinguished at AUC about 0.86 by richness and V genes. Timing of associations relative to infection is unclear; T-cell subsets were not isolated. CIN3+ cases had significantly higher TCR repertoire richness than controls, but evenness did not differ.

The assay was immunoSEQ multiplex PCR, and TCRdb's table has in-frame clones only and misses some. The table for this sample gives about 41,000 clones. The clonotype originates from a woman between 18 and 75 years old with a cervical HPV16 infection that either progressed to CIN3+ or cleared (not recorded which). Sequenced input: blood buffy coat.

The CDR3 is CASSSQLGRVETQYF. CDR3 DNA, as far as it was read: TGTGCCAGCAGCTCCCAACTAGGGAGGGTCGAGACC. The J gene is TRBJ2-5, the V gene TRBV7-3; TRBD2 matches 7 bases. The sequenced fragment ends 3 residues before the CDR3 boundary, so the rest is inferred from the germline J gene. Germline-derived CDR1 and CDR2 are SGHTA and FQGTGA. V lost 4 bases to trimming and J lost 5 bases; unmatched junction nucleotides: 10. The CDR3 extends over 15 amino acids.